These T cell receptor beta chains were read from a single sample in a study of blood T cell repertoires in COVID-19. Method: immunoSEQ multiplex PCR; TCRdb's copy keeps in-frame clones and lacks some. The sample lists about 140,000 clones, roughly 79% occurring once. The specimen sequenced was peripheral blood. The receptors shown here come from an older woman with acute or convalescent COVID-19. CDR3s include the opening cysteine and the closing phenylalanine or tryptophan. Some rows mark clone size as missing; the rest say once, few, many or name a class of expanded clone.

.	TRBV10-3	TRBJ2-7	CAISGTGSYEQYF
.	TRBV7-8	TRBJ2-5	CASYGELQETQYF
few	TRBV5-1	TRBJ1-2	CASSLSGQGGYGYTF
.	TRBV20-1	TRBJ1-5	CSASQDTSSNQPQHF
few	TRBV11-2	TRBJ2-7	CASSLRSGRPSYEQYF
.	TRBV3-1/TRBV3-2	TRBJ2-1	CASSQDSSLTWEQFF
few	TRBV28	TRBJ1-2	CASREIQGYYGYTF
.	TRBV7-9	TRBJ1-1	CASSLRQGRTTEAFF
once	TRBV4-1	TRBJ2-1	CASSHRYNEQFF
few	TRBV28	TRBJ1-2	CASTPTGGLYGYTF
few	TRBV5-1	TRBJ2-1	CASSRTSGAPSSYNEQFF
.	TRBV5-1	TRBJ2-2	CASRPFGRVVPGTGELFF
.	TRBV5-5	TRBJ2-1	CASSPGTGIPYNEQFF
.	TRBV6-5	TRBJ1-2	CASRTGGYGYTF
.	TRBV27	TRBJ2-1	CASSLGTSGYNEQFF
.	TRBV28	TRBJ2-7	CASSLLVGLAPLTYEQYF
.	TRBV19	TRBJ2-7	CASSIGTGVGTYEQYF
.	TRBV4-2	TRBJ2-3	CASSQDGRDTQYF
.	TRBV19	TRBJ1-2	CASSRQRGYTF
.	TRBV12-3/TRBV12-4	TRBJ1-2	CASSLARGLGYTF
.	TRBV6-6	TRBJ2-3	CASSPTGGPDTQYF
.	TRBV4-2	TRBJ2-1	CASSQGEGYEQFF
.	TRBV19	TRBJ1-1	CASGPQGIGEAFF
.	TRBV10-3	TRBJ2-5	CAISEGPLIGEETQYF
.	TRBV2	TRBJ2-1	CASSEPSGIIDNEQFF
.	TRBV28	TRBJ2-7	CASSLTELLYYEQYF
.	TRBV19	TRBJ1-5	CASSTRTGGGNQPQHF
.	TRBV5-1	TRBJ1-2	CASSFEGQGYGYTF
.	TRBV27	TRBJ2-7	CASSFGGTKGGRYEQYF
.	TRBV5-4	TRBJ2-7	CASSSDRGTYEQYF
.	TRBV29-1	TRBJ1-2	CSVRTQTGRSGGYTF
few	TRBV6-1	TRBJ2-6	CASSEWTGSSGANVLTF
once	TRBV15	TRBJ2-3	CATSRGGLAGAGVQYF
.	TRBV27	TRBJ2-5	CASSHLKETQYF
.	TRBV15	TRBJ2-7	CATSRGRSYEQYF
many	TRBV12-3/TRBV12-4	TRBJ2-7	CASRTSGRFEQYF
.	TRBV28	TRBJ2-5	CASSLGQGAIKETQYF
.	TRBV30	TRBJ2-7	CAWRWTSSDEQYF
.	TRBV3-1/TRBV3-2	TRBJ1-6	CASRQNRVNSPLHF
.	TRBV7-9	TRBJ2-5	CASSFRAGVETQYF
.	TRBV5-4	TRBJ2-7	CASSRDRGLYYEQYF
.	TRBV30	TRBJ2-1	CAWSNSVNNEQFF
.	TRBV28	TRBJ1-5	CASSLTGPNQPQHF
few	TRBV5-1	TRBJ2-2	CASSTGAGELFF
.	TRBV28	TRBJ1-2	CASSLLGDRAGYTF
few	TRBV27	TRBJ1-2	CASSLYRAGGYTF
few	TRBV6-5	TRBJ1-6	CASSTDRGGSPLHF
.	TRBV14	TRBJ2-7	CASSLQGLAYEQYF
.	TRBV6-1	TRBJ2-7	CASSEGLAGYRPEQYF
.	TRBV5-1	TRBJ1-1	CASSLDLGTEAFF
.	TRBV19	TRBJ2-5	CASSIVGSPSYQETQYF
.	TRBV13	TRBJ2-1	CASSPQGVMENEQFF
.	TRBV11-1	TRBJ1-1	CASSKTGTTEAFF
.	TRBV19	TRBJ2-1	CASSIDSGFYNEQFF
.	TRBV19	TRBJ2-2	CASTPTRRAGELFF
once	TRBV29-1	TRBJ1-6	CSALEGWGSPLHF